This is a list of T cell receptor beta chains from one sample in a study of blood T cells in healthy people across ages. TCRdb re-derived calls from the 5' RACE reads in MiXCR, one entry per CDR3 protein. This table holds 700,000 to 850,000 distinct CDR3 sequences, 50% to 65% found once. The sequenced sample consisted of blood. Receptor source: a man older than 75 in good health. Each CDR3 is given with its conserved first and last residue. D genes are given only for firm matches. The size field is filled for only some rows; it gives once, few, many or a size class.

d_gene | j_gene | v_gene | abundance | len | CDR3aa | CDR3nt
NA | TRBJ1-1 | TRBV5-1 | few | 14 | CASSLFLKAKEAFF | TGCGCCAGCAGCCTGTTCCTTAAGGCGAAAGAAGCTTTCTTT
NA | TRBJ2-5 | TRBV5-1 | few | 15 | CASSLNLVPQETQYF | TGCGCCAGCAGCTTGAATCTCGTGCCACAAGAGACCCAGTACTTC
NA | TRBJ2-1 | TRBV3-1 | NA | 12 | CASTGTPREQFF | TGTGCCAGCACCGGGACTCCTAGGGAGCAGTTCTTC
NA | TRBJ2-3 | TRBV27 | few | 15 | CASSLLMSSADTQYF | TGTGCCAGCAGTTTATTGATGTCGTCGGCAGATACGCAGTATTTT
TRBD2 | TRBJ2-3 | TRBV20-1 | NA | 16 | CSGGTSGGWGTDTQYF | TGCAGTGGTGGGACTAGCGGGGGTTGGGGCACAGATACGCAGTATTTT
TRBD2 | TRBJ2-7 | TRBV6-2/TRBV6-3 | NA | 14 | CATFHSGSSYEQYF | TGTGCCACCTTCCACAGCGGGAGCTCCTACGAGCAGTACTTC
NA | TRBJ2-2 | TRBV14 | NA | 14 | CASSQDYSTGELFF | TGTGCCAGCAGCCAAGACTATTCCACCGGGGAGCTGTTTTTT
NA | TRBJ1-2 | TRBV10-3 | NA | 14 | CAISDFGGGWGYTF | TGTGCCATCAGTGATTTCGGCGGGGGCTGGGGCTACACCTTC
NA | TRBJ2-7 | TRBV4-1 | few | 16 | CASTSGTGGDSYEQYF | TGCGCCAGCACCTCCGGGACGGGCGGTGACTCCTACGAGCAGTACTTC
TRBD2 | TRBJ2-7 | TRBV7-2 | few | 16 | CASSLASSGSYNEQYF | TGTGCCAGCAGCTTAGCTTCTAGCGGCTCCTACAATGAGCAGTACTTC
NA | TRBJ1-4 | TRBV11-2 | NA | 16 | CASSLDRGRVGEKLFF | TGTGCCAGCAGCTTAGATCGGGGGAGGGTGGGTGAAAAACTGTTTTTT
TRBD1 | TRBJ1-2 | TRBV20-1 | NA | 14 | CSARVRGQGPSNTF | TGCAGTGCTAGGGTTCGGGGACAGGGGCCCTCCAACACCTTC
NA | TRBJ1-2 | TRBV24-1 | few | 17 | CATSDLIRLLWDYGYTF | TGTGCCACCAGTGATTTAATCCGGCTTCTTTGGGACTATGGCTACACCTTC
TRBD1 | TRBJ2-7 | TRBV20-1 | NA | 14 | CSSTPGQGLDEQYF | TGCAGTTCTACCCCGGGACAGGGTTTGGACGAGCAGTACTTC
NA | TRBJ2-1 | TRBV27 | few | 14 | CASSLWRDYNEQFF | TGTGCCAGCAGTTTATGGCGGGACTACAATGAGCAGTTCTTC
NA | TRBJ1-4 | TRBV20-1 | NA | 12 | CSARAGGEKLFF | TGCAGTGCTAGGGCCGGGGGTGAAAAACTGTTTTTT
TRBD2 | TRBJ2-1 | TRBV4-1 | NA | 14 | CASSLAGAEDEQFF | TGCGCCAGCAGCCTAGCGGGAGCGGAGGATGAGCAGTTCTTC
TRBD1 | TRBJ2-7 | TRBV5-1 | many | 13 | CASSRDRDYEQYF | TGTGCCAGCAGTCGGGACAGGGACTACGAGCAGTACTTC
NA | TRBJ2-3 | TRBV5-6 | NA | 14 | CASSLGTYTDTQYF | TGTGCCAGCAGCTTAGGGACATACACAGATACGCAGTATTTT
TRBD2 | TRBJ2-7 | TRBV20-1 | NA | 16 | CSASRGGRGSTYEQYF | TGCAGTGCTAGTCGGGGCGGGAGGGGCAGTACCTACGAGCAGTACTTC
TRBD2 | TRBJ2-7 | TRBV7-9 | NA | 17 | CASTTALAGRNNNEQYF | TGTGCCAGCACCACGGCACTAGCGGGAAGGAATAACAATGAGCAGTACTTC
TRBD1 | TRBJ2-1 | TRBV7-2 | few | 16 | CASSFAGTGGINEQFF | TGTGCCAGCAGCTTCGCCGGGACAGGGGGTATCAATGAGCAGTTCTTC
NA | TRBJ1-2 | TRBV4-2 | NA | 14 | CASSQGEDGYGYTF | TGTGCCAGCAGCCAAGGGGAGGACGGATATGGCTACACCTTC